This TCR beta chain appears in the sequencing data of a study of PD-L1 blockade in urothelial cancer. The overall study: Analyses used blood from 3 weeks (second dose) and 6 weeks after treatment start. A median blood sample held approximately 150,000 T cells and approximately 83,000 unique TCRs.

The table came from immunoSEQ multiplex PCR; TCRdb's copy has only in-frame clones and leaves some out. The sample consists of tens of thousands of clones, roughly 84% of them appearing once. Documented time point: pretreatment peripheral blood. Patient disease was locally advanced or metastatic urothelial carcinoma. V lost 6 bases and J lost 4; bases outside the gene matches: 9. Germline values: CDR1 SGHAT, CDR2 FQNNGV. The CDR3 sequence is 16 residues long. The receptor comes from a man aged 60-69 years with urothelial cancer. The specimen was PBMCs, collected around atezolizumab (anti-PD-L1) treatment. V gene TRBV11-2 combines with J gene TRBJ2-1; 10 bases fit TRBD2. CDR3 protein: CASRTLSGGAYNEQFF. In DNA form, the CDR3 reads TGTGCCAGCAGAACCTTAAGCGGGGGGGCTTACAATGAGCAGTTCTTC.